The clone carrying this T cell receptor (beta chain) came up once. The sample is drawn from a study of human T cells and chemical hapten exposure. Stated time point: patch test 2, 6 weeks after DPC sensitization. The sample's treatment: therapeutic diphenylcyclopropenone sensitization with weekly scalp DPC. Ahead of applying each patch test, blood was sampled. Each CDR3 protein is one row after TCRdb ran MiXCR on the RACE reads. Among 80,000 to 95,000 distinct CDR3 sequences listed, approximately 9.9% were seen once. CDR1 and CDR2 (germline): LGHDT, YNNKEL (reference sequence). V lost 0 bases to trimming and J lost 3 bases; unmatched junction nucleotides: 4. The CDR3 is made up of 15 amino acids.

This sample comprised whole blood, obtained in connection with sensitization to the hapten diphenylcyclopropenone (DPC). V is TRBV3-1 and J is TRBJ2-5; 7 bases line up with TRBD2. The TCR was taken from a man aged 35 to 55 with alopecia areata. Some clones in this sample may be carry-over from other donors' samples. CDR3 in amino acids: CASSQEASGKETQYF. CDR3 DNA: TGTGCCAGCAGCCAAGAAGCTAGCGGTAAAGAGACCCAGTACTTC.